One and the same sample provided the 32 T cell receptor beta chains below, sequenced in a study of blood T cells in healthy people across ages. Using a J-beta primer mix together with a sample-barcoded 5' primer, a second PCR was run for roughly 7 to 11 cycles. From the 5' RACE reads, TCRdb called clonotypes with MiXCR, one entry per CDR3 protein. The sample carries about 1.4 million distinct CDR3 sequences, 59% recorded once. Sequenced material: blood. The receptor set was obtained from a man younger than 35 in good health.

The chain employs TRBV7-6 and TRBJ2-1, with D perhaps TRBD1 (6 bases). The ends were cut back, 5 bases at V and 3 bases at J, with 14 bases in the middle. This CDR3 is 15 amino acids long. Germline V gene lookup returns CDR1 SGHVS and CDR2 FNYEAQ. The CDR3 sequence is CASSRTDSLYNEQFF. The CDR3 DNA reads as TGTGCCAGCAGCCGAACGGACAGCCTCTACAATGAGCAGTTCTTC.

V usage is TRBV20-1 and J usage is TRBJ2-1; the D gene is possibly TRBD2 (6 bases). The V and J ends lost 3 bases and 2 bases respectively, with 14 bases between them. Germline lookup yields CDR1 DFQATT and CDR2 SNEGSKA (reference sequence). The CDR3 runs to 15 residues. CDR3 residues: CSASPRRAPYNEQFF. CDR3 nucleotide sequence: TGCAGTGCTAGCCCCCGGAGGGCGCCCTACAATGAGCAGTTCTTC.

Of note for this clonotype: At one end the junction does not follow the germline gene, possibly because of a read error. The chain couples TRBV15 to TRBJ2-3; D possibly corresponds to TRBD2 (6 bases). Germline values: CDR1 LNHNV, CDR2 YYDKDF (reference sequence). The CDR3 covers 16 residues. The CDR3 here is CVTSSSQGGGTDTQYF. The CDR3 DNA reads as TGTGTCACCAGCAGCTCCCAGGGAGGCGGCACAGATACGCAGTATTTT. Variable domain in full (rest from reference TRBV15 and TRBJ2-3): DAMVIQNPRYQVTQFGKPVTLSCSQTLNHNVMYWYQQKSSQAPKLLFHYYDKDFNNEADTPDNFQSRRPNTSFCFLDIRSPGLGDTAMYLCVTSSSQGGGTDTQYFGPGTRLTVL.

This chain joins TRBV11-2 and TRBJ2-1; D is possibly TRBD1 or TRBD2 (5 bases each). V was cut by 1 base and J by 15 bases, with 13 bases left in between. The CDR3 spans 12 residues. Germline V gives CDR1 SGHAT, CDR2 FQNNGV. The CDR3 region has the DNA TGTGCCAGCAGCTTAGGGGACCTATACCTGTTCTTC. Translation: CASSLGDLYLFF.

The rearrangement uses TRBV21-1 and TRBJ1-4. TRBV21-1 is annotated as a pseudogene. The CDR3 totals 13 residues. CDR3 in amino acids: CASSNEEEEKLFF. In DNA, the CDR3 is TGTGCCAGCAGCAACGAAGAAGAGGAAAAACTGTTTTTT.

The chain is built from TRBV12-3 or TRBV12-4 and TRBJ2-6, with D perhaps TRBD1 (5 bases). CDR3 size: 17 residues. V lost 2 bases and J 0 bases, leaving 11 bases between the germline ends. CDR3 in amino acids: CASSLLDNLSGANVLTF. The CDR3 DNA reads TGTGCCAGCAGTTTACTGGACAACCTCTCTGGGGCCAACGTCCTGACTTTC.

This clonotype was counted a few times. The chain recombines TRBV3-1 with TRBJ2-1; no clear D. This CDR3 is built from 12 residues. Germline V gene sequence: CDR1 LGHDT, CDR2 YNNKEL (reference sequence). V was shortened by 0 bases and J by 8 bases, with 5 bases between the two germline ends. CDR3 protein: CASSQDTDEQFF. Written as DNA, the CDR3 is TGTGCCAGCAGCCAAGATACCGATGAGCAGTTCTTC.

J is TRBJ2-5 and V is TRBV14, with 10 bases aligning to TRBD1. The closer fit of TRBJ2-7 to the DNA end suggests the J call may be wrong. Germline CDR1 is SGHDN and CDR2 is FVKESK. The CDR3 covers 15 residues. DNA for the CDR3: TGTGCCAGCAGCCGAGGGACAGGGGAAGGCTACGAGCAGTACTTC. Residues: CASSRGTGEGYEQYF.

This clonotype was recorded a few times. J is TRBJ2-4 and V is TRBV25-1, with D hard to call. This CDR3 has 11 amino acids. Trimming shortened V by 7 bases and J by 6 bases, and 7 bases separated the two germline ends. CDR1 and CDR2 from the germline V gene are MGHDK and SYGVNS. The DNA of the CDR3 is TGTGCCAGCACGGCAGGAAACATTCAGTACTTC. Translated: CASTAGNIQYF. The full variable domain, its missing parts supplied by reference TRBV25-1 and TRBJ2-4, is EADIYQTPRYLVIGTGKKITLECSQTMGHDKMYWYQQDPGMELHLIHYSYGVNSTEKGDLSSESTVSRIRTEHFPLTLESARPSHTSQYLCASTAGNIQYFGAGTRLSVL.

V usage is TRBV20-1 and J usage is TRBJ2-1; D gene unclear. Trimming removed 1 base at V and 5 bases at J, with 9 bases between. Germline lookup yields CDR1 DFQATT and CDR2 SNEGSKA (reference sequence). This CDR3 spans 13 amino acids. This chain's CDR3 is CSARVRGDNEQFF. Here the CDR3 DNA reads TGCAGTGCTAGAGTTAGAGGCGACAATGAGCAGTTCTTC.

The chain combines TRBV10-3 with TRBJ1-6; D is possibly TRBD1 (6 bases). Deletions cut 0 bases from V and 10 bases from J, with 10 bases between. There are 14 residues in the CDR3. Looked up from germline, CDR1 is ENHRY and CDR2 is SYGVKD. The CDR3 region has the DNA TGTGCCATCAGTGAGTCGGCAGGGGACTCACCCCTCCACTTT. It codes for CAISESAGDSPLHF.

The chain is built from TRBV29-1 and TRBJ2-7, with D perhaps TRBD1 (6 bases). Looked up from germline, CDR1 is SQVTM and CDR2 is ANQGSEA. Trimming pared 4 bases from V and 3 bases from J, leaving 10 bases between. CDR3 length: 12 residues. The CDR3 sequence is CSVGQDIYEQYF. The CDR3 bases are TGCAGCGTTGGACAGGATATCTACGAGCAGTACTTC.

The chain recombines TRBV27 with TRBJ1-2, with D possibly TRBD1 on 6 matching bases. The CDR3 covers 13 residues. The germline gives CDR1 MNHEY, CDR2 SMNVEV (reference sequence). V lost 8 bases to trimming and J lost 9 bases, with 19 bases between them. CDR3 loop: CASRGRPGVRYTF. CDR3 DNA sequence: TGTGCCAGCCGTGGACGGCCAGGGGTCCGCTACACCTTC.

This chain connects TRBV4-1 to TRBJ2-3; weak D call: TRBD1 (6 bases). The CDR3 runs 16 residues. Germline CDR1 MGHRA, CDR2 YSYEKL. V lost 1 base and J lost 2, with 13 bases in between. In nucleotides, the CDR3 is TGCGCCAGCAGCCAAGGAGGGGGTGAATTCACAGATACGCAGTATTTT. Encoded protein: CASSQGGGEFTDTQYF.

This clonotype was seen ten or more times. CDR3 nucleotide sequence: TGTGCCAGCGGGGGATACAATGAGCAGTTCTTC. Translation gives CASGGYNEQFF. V is TRBV27 and J is TRBJ2-1; possibly TRBD1 or TRBD2 for D (5 bases each). Germline V gene lookup returns CDR1 MNHEY and CDR2 SMNVEV (reference sequence). CDR3 size: 11 residues. Trimming removed 8 bases at V and 4 bases at J, with 6 bases between.

A remark on this clonotype: The junction does not match germline at one end; this may be a read error. The chain carries TRBV7-2 and TRBJ2-3; 15 nucleotides line up with TRBD2. CDR3 length: 17 amino acids. Germline V CDR1 and CDR2: SGHTA, FQGNSA. The CDR3 DNA reads as TGTGCCAGCAGCTTAGTGGGACTAGCGGGGGGCACAGGTACGCAGTATTTT. Its protein is CASSLVGLAGGTGTQYF.

This sequence joins TRBV14 and TRBJ1-1; perhaps TRBD1 as D (5 bases). Germline lookup yields CDR1 SGHDN and CDR2 FVKESK. The CDR3 runs 14 residues. Between the trimmed V and J ends, which lost 3 bases and 4 bases, there was a span of 12 bases. The CDR3 DNA reads as TGTGCCAGCAGCCATCTCAGGGTTACCACTGAAGCTTTCTTT. It translates to CASSHLRVTTEAFF.

The chain combines TRBV20-1 with TRBJ2-3, with D possibly called TRBD1 or TRBD2 (6 bases each). V was shortened by 4 bases and J by 1 base, with 9 bases between the two germline ends. Looked up from germline, CDR1 is DFQATT and CDR2 is SNEGSKA (reference sequence). CDR3 length equals 13 residues. The CDR3 sequence is CSAKRGGTDTQYF. The CDR3 DNA reads TGCAGTGCTAAGAGGGGGGGCACAGATACGCAGTATTTT.

This clonotype was recorded once. V gene TRBV29-1 combines with J gene TRBJ2-1, with TRBD1 as a possible D gene (6 bases). The CDR3 extends over 15 amino acids. The germline gives CDR1 SQVTM, CDR2 ANQGSEA. The V end lost 4 bases, the J end lost 8 bases, and 21 bases lay between the germline ends. The DNA for the CDR3 is TGCAGCGTTGCGTTGAGGGGGACGTTTATGGATGAGCAGTTCTTC. This gives the protein CSVALRGTFMDEQFF.

The chain uses TRBV12-3 or TRBV12-4 and TRBJ1-4; 7 bases map to TRBD1. J was trimmed by 4 bases and V by 2 bases; bases with no gene match: 7. The CDR3 runs to 16 residues. The CDR3 DNA reads as TGTGCCAGCAGTTTAAGGGGGCAGTATCTTAATGAAAAACTGTTTTTT. It encodes CASSLRGQYLNEKLFF.

Only one count was recorded for this clonotype. V usage is TRBV7-2 and J usage is TRBJ2-4; D remains unclear. The V gene's germline CDR1 is SGHTA and CDR2 FQGNSA. Trimming removed 5 bases from V and 5 bases from J, with 16 bases in between. This CDR3 region has 15 residues. As DNA, the CDR3 is TGTGCCAGCAGCCTTCGGGCCCCACCCCAAAACATTCAGTACTTC. This gives the protein CASSLRAPPQNIQYF.

The V and J genes are TRBV5-6 and TRBJ1-1; D ambiguous. The CDR3 consists of 15 residues. Trimming left V 3 bases short and J 0 bases short, with 12 bases between. Germline CDR1 and CDR2: SGHDT and YYEEEE. Here the CDR3 DNA reads TGTGCCAGCAGCTCGGCCTATGGGGTGAACACTGAAGCTTTCTTT. Its translation is CASSSAYGVNTEAFF. The full variable domain, with the rest looked up from reference TRBV5-6 and TRBJ1-1, is DAGVTQSPTHLIKTRGQQVTLRCSPKSGHDTVSWYQQALGQGPQFIFQYYEEEERQRGNFPDRFSGHQFPNYSSELNVNALLLGDSALYLCASSSAYGVNTEAFFGQGTRLTVV.

The chain uses TRBV6-1 and TRBJ2-6; TRBD1 agrees at 8 bases. In germline, CDR1 is MNHNS, CDR2 SASEGT. Trimming took 6 bases from V and 4 from J; bases not matched to a gene: 17. The CDR3 loop spans 19 amino acids. CDR3 loop: CASRSQGANLALGANVLTF. For the CDR3, the DNA is TGTGCCAGCAGGTCCCAGGGGGCTAATCTTGCTCTGGGGGCCAACGTCCTGACTTTC.

The V gene is TRBV25-1, the J gene TRBJ1-2; D gene unclear. The CDR3 contains 13 residues. In germline, CDR1 is MGHDK, CDR2 SYGVNS. V was pared by 3 bases and J by 6 bases, with 11 bases between. Here the CDR3 reads CASSDRRAHGYTF. CDR3 bases: TGTGCCAGCAGTGACCGCCGGGCTCATGGCTACACCTTC.

This clonotype has just one count. The V gene is TRBV5-6, the J gene TRBJ1-5, with unresolved D. Per germline, CDR1 SGHDT and CDR2 YYEEEE. This CDR3 comprises 14 residues. Trimming shortened V by 1 base and J by 1 base, and 6 bases separated the two germline ends. CDR3 amino acids: CASSLILSNQPQHF. The CDR3 DNA is TGTGCCAGCAGCTTGATATTAAGCAATCAGCCCCAGCATTTT.

The chain couples TRBV15 to TRBJ2-7, with 7 bases matching TRBD1. The CDR3 runs to 13 residues. After removal of 1 base from V and 4 bases from J, the junction contained 1 base not matched to a gene. Germline CDR1 LNHNV, CDR2 YYDKDF (reference sequence). The CDR3 here is CATSRVGQYEQYF. The CDR3 coding sequence is TGTGCCACCAGCAGAGTGGGACAGTACGAGCAGTACTTC.

The V gene is TRBV6-5, the J gene TRBJ2-4, with 10 nucleotides matching TRBD1. The trim removed 9 bases at V and 9 bases at J, leaving 5 bases unmatched. Germline loops: CDR1 MNHEY, CDR2 SVGAGI. The CDR3 sequence is 12 residues long. The CDR3 coding sequence is TGTGCCAGTGGACAGGGGGGTAGCATTCAGTACTTC. This encodes CASGQGGSIQYF.

V is TRBV11-2 and J is TRBJ2-1, with D unclear. Trimming removed 9 bases at V and 10 bases at J, with 19 bases between. The CDR3 length is 13 residues. CDR1 is SGHAT, CDR2 FQNNGV, per germline. CDR3 amino acids: CASLTSGEDEQFF. DNA of the CDR3: TGTGCCAGTCTTACATCAGGCGAGGACGAGCAGTTCTTC.

This sequence joins TRBV15 and TRBJ1-4; D remains ambiguous. Germline loops: CDR1 LNHNV, CDR2 YYDKDF (reference sequence). The V and J ends lost 0 bases and 6 bases respectively, with 11 bases between them. The CDR3 has 15 amino acids. CDR3 loop: CATSRDALPHEKLFF. The CDR3 DNA reads as TGTGCCACCAGCAGAGATGCGCTTCCCCATGAAAAACTGTTTTTT.

The V call is TRBV29-1, the J call TRBJ1-2; D not resolved. V was pared by 4 bases and J by 4 bases, with 10 bases between. The germline V gene encodes CDR1 SQVTM and CDR2 ANQGSEA. The CDR3 consists of 12 residues. As DNA, the CDR3 is TGCAGCGTTGCAGGCAGAGGCTATGGCTACACCTTC. This sequence encodes CSVAGRGYGYTF. Supplemented by reference TRBV29-1 and TRBJ1-2, the full variable domain reads SAVISQKPSRDICQRGTSLTIQCQVDSQVTMMFWYRQQPGQSLTLIATANQGSEATYESGFVIDKFPISRPNLTFSTLTVSNMSPEDSSIYLCSVAGRGYGYTFGSGTRLTVV.

This clonotype has only a few counts. V is TRBV12-3 or TRBV12-4 and J is TRBJ2-7; possibly TRBD1 for D (5 bases). V lost 7 bases, J lost 3 bases, and 13 bases lay in between. The CDR3 has 13 residues. CDR3 nucleotides: TGTGCCAGCACCATTAGCACAGGCTACGAGCAGTACTTC. This sequence encodes CASTISTGYEQYF.

J is TRBJ2-1 and V is TRBV24-1, with TRBD1 matching 7 bases. The CDR3 sequence is 16 residues long. V lost 4 bases and J lost 7; bases outside the gene matches: 12. Looked up from germline, CDR1 is KGHDR and CDR2 is SFDVKD. The CDR3 nucleotides read TGTGCCACCAGTGACACTCGACAGGGCCGTTATAATGAGCAGTTCTTC. It encodes CATSDTRQGRYNEQFF.